A selection of T cell receptor beta chains follows, all from one sample in a study of blood T cells in healthy people across ages. TCRdb re-derived calls from the 5' RACE reads in MiXCR, one entry per CDR3 protein. This sample has about a million distinct CDR3 sequences, with 45% to 60% found just once. Input material: blood. These receptors all come from a woman aged 55-75 years in good health. The CDR3 runs from the conserved cysteine through the conserved F or W. A D gene is named only where the DNA matches it firmly. For some rows the clone size is stated as once, few or many, or as a class when expanded; others skip it.

>TRBJ2-1|TRBV12-3/TRBV12-4|TRBD2|-
CASSLVAGAYNEQFF
TGTGCCAGCAGTTTAGTAGCGGGAGCCTACAATGAGCAGTTCTTC
>TRBJ2-3|TRBV4-3|-|few
CASSQDLGPTDTQYF
TGCGCCAGCAGCCAAGATCTAGGACCCACAGATACGCAGTATTTT
>TRBJ2-3|TRBV11-2|-|-
CASSLRLVGGDTQYF
TGTGCCAGCAGCTTAAGGCTAGTAGGAGGAGATACGCAGTATTTT
>TRBJ2-3|TRBV12-3/TRBV12-4|-|few
CASNQFGDTQYF
TGTGCCAGCAACCAATTTGGAGATACGCAGTATTTT
>TRBJ2-5|TRBV27|TRBD2|few
CASSLLAGGQIQETQYF
TGTGCCAGCAGTTTACTAGCGGGAGGCCAGATCCAAGAGACCCAGTACTTC
>TRBJ2-4|TRBV6-2/TRBV6-3|TRBD2|-
CASSPTTSGRFHIQYF
TGTGCCAGCAGCCCTACGACTAGCGGGAGATTTCACATTCAGTACTTC
>TRBJ2-5|TRBV6-6|TRBD2|-
CASSYSSSGRAEYF
TGTGCCAGCAGTTACTCTTCCAGCGGGAGGGCCGAGTACTTC
>TRBJ2-2|TRBV7-9|-|-
CASSFRQGAGELFF
TGTGCCAGCAGCTTCCGCCAGGGAGCCGGGGAGCTGTTTTTT
>TRBJ2-7|TRBV4-3|-|-
CASSRGGAASYEQYF
TGCGCCAGCAGCCGGGGGGGCGCAGCTTCCTACGAGCAGTACTTC
>TRBJ2-7|TRBV28|TRBD1|-
CASIDRGPSSEQYF
TGCGCCAGCATCGACAGGGGGCCCTCGAGCGAGCAGTACTTC
>TRBJ2-1|TRBV29-1|-|-
CSAQGASARTYNEQFF
TGCAGCGCCCAAGGGGCTAGCGCCAGAACTTACAATGAGCAGTTCTTC
>TRBJ1-4|TRBV6-1|-|-
CASSPGGGIPYYNEKLFF
TGTGCCAGCAGTCCCGGCGGAGGGATTCCCTACTATAATGAAAAACTGTTTTTT
>TRBJ2-4|TRBV29-1|-|-
CSGVGSAKNIQYF
TGCAGCGGTGTAGGATCGGCCAAAAACATTCAGTACTTC
>TRBJ2-3|TRBV10-2|-|-
CASSESDGIPDTQYF
TGCGCCAGCAGTGAGAGTGACGGGATCCCAGATACGCAGTATTTT
>TRBJ1-5|TRBV3-1|-|-
CASSQDLTGSQPQHF
TGTGCCAGCAGCCAAGATCTAACAGGGTCCCAGCCCCAGCATTTT
>TRBJ1-6|TRBV27|-|-
CASSTDERSPLHF
TGTGCCAGCAGTACTGACGAAAGGTCACCCCTCCACTTT
>TRBJ2-5|TRBV5-6|TRBD2|few
CASSLRTALGRGRAGETQYF
TGTGCCAGCAGCTTGAGAACGGCCCTAGGCCGAGGGAGGGCCGGTGAGACCCAGTACTTC
>TRBJ2-7|TRBV28|-|few
CASRPEGTLYEQYF
TGTGCCAGCAGGCCCGAGGGGACTCTATACGAGCAGTACTTC
>TRBJ2-3|TRBV20-1|TRBD2|-
CSASQGSGISTDTQYF
TGCAGTGCTAGTCAGGGTAGCGGGATAAGCACAGATACGCAGTATTTT
>TRBJ2-6|TRBV3-1|-|-
CASSPKRGGAGANVLTF
TGTGCCAGCAGCCCCAAACGTGGGGGTGCTGGGGCCAACGTCCTGACTTTC
>TRBJ2-7|TRBV4-2|TRBD2|few
CASSQAGGTYEQYF
TGTGCCAGCAGCCAAGCGGGAGGAACCTACGAGCAGTACTTC
>TRBJ2-3|TRBV12-3/TRBV12-4|TRBD2|-
CASSEPLGAGVTDTQYF
TGTGCCAGCAGTGAGCCCCTGGGAGCGGGAGTAACAGATACGCAGTATTTT
>TRBJ2-7|TRBV7-9|-|-
CASSSVQTGSYEQYF
TGTGCCAGCAGCTCTGTACAAACAGGATCCTACGAGCAGTACTTC
>TRBJ2-1|TRBV24-1|TRBD1|-
CATSDSDRVPNEQFF
TGTGCCACCAGTGATTCGGACAGGGTGCCTAATGAGCAGTTCTTC